This TCR beta chain was identified in a study of T cell repertoires in ileal Crohn's disease. The V gene lost 0 bases and the J gene lost 0 bases, with 14 bases spanning the gap. Germline V lookup: CDR1 SGHAT, CDR2 FQNNGV. The CDR3 is made up of 17 amino acids. Clones were read by immunoSEQ multiplex PCR, and TCRdb kept only the in-frame ones, dropping some. The sample includes several thousand clones, around 82% seen only once; the top ten take 7% to 9.5%. The specimen sequenced was ileal tissue. The receptor was isolated from an adult with Crohn's disease. This sequence joins TRBV11-2 and TRBJ1-1, with D uncertain. The chain's CDR3 is CASSLDLRPGMNTEAFF. Here the CDR3 DNA reads TGTGCCAGCAGCTTAGATCTAAGGCCGGGAATGAACACTGAAGCTTTCTTT.